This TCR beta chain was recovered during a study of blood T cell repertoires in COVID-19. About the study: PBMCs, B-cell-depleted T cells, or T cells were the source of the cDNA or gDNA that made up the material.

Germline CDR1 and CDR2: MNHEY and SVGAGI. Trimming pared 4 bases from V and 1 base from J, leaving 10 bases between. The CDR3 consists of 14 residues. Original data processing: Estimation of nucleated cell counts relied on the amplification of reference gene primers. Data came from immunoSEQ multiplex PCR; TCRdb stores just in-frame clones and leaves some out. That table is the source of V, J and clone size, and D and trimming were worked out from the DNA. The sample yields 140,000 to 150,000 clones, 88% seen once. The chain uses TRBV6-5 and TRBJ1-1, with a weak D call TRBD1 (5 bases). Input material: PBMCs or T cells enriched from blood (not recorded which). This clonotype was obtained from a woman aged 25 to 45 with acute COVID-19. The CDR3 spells CASSLIDRNTEAFF. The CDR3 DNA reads TGTGCCAGCAGTTTAATCGACAGGAACACTGAAGCTTTCTTT.